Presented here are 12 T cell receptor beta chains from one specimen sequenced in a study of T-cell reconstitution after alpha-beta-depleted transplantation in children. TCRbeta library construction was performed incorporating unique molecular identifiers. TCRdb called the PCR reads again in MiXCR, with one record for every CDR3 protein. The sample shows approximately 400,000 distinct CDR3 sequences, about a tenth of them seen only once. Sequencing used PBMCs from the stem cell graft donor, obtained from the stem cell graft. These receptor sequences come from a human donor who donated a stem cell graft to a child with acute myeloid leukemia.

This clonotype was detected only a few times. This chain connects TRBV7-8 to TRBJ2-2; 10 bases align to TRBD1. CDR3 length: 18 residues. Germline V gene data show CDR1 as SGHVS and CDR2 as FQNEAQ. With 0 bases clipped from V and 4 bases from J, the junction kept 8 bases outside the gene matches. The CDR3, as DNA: TGTGCCAGCAGCTTAGCACCTAGACAGGGGGCTGGCACCGGGGAGCTGTTTTTT. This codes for CASSLAPRQGAGTGELFF.

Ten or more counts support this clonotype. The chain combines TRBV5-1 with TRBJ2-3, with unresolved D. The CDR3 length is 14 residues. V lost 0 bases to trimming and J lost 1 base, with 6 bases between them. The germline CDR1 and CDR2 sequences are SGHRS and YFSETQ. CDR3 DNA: TGCGCCAGCAGCTTGGACCACCGCACAGATACGCAGTATTTT. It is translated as CASSLDHRTDTQYF.

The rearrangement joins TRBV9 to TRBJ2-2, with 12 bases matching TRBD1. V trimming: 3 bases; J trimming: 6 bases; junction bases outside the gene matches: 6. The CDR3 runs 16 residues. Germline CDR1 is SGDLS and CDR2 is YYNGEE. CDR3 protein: CASSAPGQGAAGELFF. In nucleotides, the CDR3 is TGTGCCAGCAGCGCGCCGGGACAGGGGGCCGCCGGGGAGCTGTTTTTT.

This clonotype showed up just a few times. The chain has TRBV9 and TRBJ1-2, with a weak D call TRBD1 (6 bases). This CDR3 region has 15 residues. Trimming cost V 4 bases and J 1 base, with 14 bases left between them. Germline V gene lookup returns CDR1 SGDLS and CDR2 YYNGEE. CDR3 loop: CASSQGQGVNYGYTF. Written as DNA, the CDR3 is TGTGCCAGCAGCCAGGGGCAGGGAGTTAACTATGGCTACACCTTC. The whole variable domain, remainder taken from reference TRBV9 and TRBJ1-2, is DSGVTQTPKHLITATGQRVTLRCSPRSGDLSVYWYQQSLDQGLQFLIQYYNGEERAKGNILERFSAQQFPDLHSELNLSSLELGDSALYFCASSQGQGVNYGYTFGSGTRLTVV.

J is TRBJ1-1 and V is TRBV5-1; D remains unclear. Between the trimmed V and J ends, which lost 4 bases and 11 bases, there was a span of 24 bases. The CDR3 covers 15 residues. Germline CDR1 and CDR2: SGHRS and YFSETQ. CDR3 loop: CASSMAVAVESRAFF. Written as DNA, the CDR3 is TGCGCCAGCAGCATGGCGGTGGCAGTGGAAAGCAGGGCTTTCTTT.

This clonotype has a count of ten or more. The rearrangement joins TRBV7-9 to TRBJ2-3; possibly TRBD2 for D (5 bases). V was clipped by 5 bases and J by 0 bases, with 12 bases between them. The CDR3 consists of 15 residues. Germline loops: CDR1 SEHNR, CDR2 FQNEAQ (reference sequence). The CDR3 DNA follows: TGTGCCAGCAGCCTCAACCGGACTAGCACAGATACGCAGTATTTT. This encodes CASSLNRTSTDTQYF.

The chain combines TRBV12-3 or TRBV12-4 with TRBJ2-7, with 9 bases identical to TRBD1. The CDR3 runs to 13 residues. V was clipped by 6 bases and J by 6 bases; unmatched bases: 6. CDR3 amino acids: CASRLQGAGEQYF. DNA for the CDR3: TGTGCCAGCAGATTACAGGGGGCTGGCGAGCAGTACTTC.

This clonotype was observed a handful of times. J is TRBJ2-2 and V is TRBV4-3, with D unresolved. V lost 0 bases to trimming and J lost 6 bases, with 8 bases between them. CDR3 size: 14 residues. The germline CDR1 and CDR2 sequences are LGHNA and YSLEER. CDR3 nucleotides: TGCGCCAGCAGCCAAGATCAAGTGGCCGGGGAGCTGTTTTTT. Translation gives CASSQDQVAGELFF.

This chain's CDR3 is CASSPRLGTGELFF. CDR3 nucleotide sequence: TGTGCCAGCAGCCCTAGGTTAGGTACCGGGGAGCTGTTTTTT. J is TRBJ2-2 and V is TRBV3-1; D is ambiguous. This CDR3 region has 14 residues. V was clipped by 4 bases and J by 5 bases, with 11 bases between them. Germline V gives CDR1 LGHDT, CDR2 YNNKEL (reference sequence).

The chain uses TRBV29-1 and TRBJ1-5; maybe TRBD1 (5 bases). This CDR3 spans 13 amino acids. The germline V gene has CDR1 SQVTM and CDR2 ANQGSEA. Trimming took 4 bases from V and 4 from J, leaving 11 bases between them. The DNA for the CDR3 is TGCAGCGTTGGAGGGGATGCAAATCAGCCCCAGCATTTT. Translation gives CSVGGDANQPQHF. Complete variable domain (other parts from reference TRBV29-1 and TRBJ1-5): SAVISQKPSRDICQRGTSLTIQCQVDSQVTMMFWYRQQPGQSLTLIATANQGSEATYESGFVIDKFPISRPNLTFSTLTVSNMSPEDSSIYLCSVGGDANQPQHFGDGTRLSIL.

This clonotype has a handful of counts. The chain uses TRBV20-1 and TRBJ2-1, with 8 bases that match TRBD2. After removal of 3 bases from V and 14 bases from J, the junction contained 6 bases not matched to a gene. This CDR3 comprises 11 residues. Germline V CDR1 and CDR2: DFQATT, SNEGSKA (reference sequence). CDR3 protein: CSARGLGIEFF. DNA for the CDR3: TGCAGTGCTAGGGGACTAGGGATCGAGTTCTTC.

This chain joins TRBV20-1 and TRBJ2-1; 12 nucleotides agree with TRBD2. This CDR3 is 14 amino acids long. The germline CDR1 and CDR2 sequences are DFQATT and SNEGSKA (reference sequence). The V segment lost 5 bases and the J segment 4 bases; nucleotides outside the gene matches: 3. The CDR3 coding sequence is TGCAGTGCTTGGACTAGCGGGGAATACAATGAGCAGTTCTTC. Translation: CSAWTSGEYNEQFF.